The T cell receptor beta chain under discussion was sequenced for a study of CD4 T cells in relation to SARS-CoV-2 and coronaviruses. Overall study: TCR beta CDR3s were sequenced after approximately ten-day antigen culture of PBMCs. Findings of the study overall: In roughly two thirds of donors, memory CD4+ clonotypes crossrecognized SARS-CoV-2 and at least one common cold coronavirus spike.

CD4+ T cells from unexposed donors were obtained before the COVID-19 pandemic (2011-2018). The cells were cultured for around ten days before CD4+ T cells were isolated. Fresh IL-2 medium replaced half the medium on days 3 and 7. This clone was counted once. The antigen remains unidentified. This CDR3 contains 12 residues. CDR1 is LGHDT and CDR2 is YNNKEL in the germline V gene (reference sequence). The V and J ends lost 4 bases and 6 bases respectively, with 6 bases between them. TCRdb's table, derived via immunoSEQ multiplex PCR, lists solely in-frame clones and lacks some. The table includes about 15,000 clones, around three quarters detected once.

The sample taken for sequencing was CD4+ T cells from PBMCs, cultured in vitro. This TCR was sampled from a human donor in good health. V and J are TRBV3-1 (or the pseudogene TRBV3-2) and TRBJ2-2; no clear D gene. CDR3 DNA: TGTGCCAGCAGCCGCACCGCCGGGGAGCTGTTTTTT. As protein: CASSRTAGELFF.